This T cell receptor beta chain was found in a study of blood T cell repertoires in COVID-19. Looking at the study overall: In each case, the material was cDNA or gDNA derived from T cells, B-cell-depleted T cells, or PBMCs.

Germline values: CDR1 SGHTA, CDR2 FQGTGA. This CDR3 contains 14 residues. V lost 6 bases to trimming and J lost 4 bases; unmatched junction nucleotides: 9. The repertoire was sequenced with immunoSEQ multiplex PCR; TCRdb's copy has only in-frame clones and lacks some. The repertoire includes 43,000 or so clones, around nine tenths of them detected once, and 16% sits in the top ten. The material sequenced was peripheral blood. V usage is TRBV7-3 and J usage is TRBJ2-7; 7 nucleotides line up with TRBD2. The clonotype was recovered from a man in his 60s with active or convalescent COVID-19. CDR3 protein: CASSTQAGEYEQYF. CDR3 in DNA: TGTGCCAGCAGTACCCAGGCGGGGGAGTACGAGCAGTACTTC.